This TCR beta chain was sequenced during a study of blood T cell repertoires in COVID-19 (TCRdb year 2020). Regarding the research as a whole: Samples from collaborators originated in the United States, Italy and Spain and spanned both the acute and convalescent phases of COVID-19. The repertoires were released in a freely available public database meant as a resource for research on the immune response to SARS-CoV-2. Samples were obtained from the ongoing ImmuneRACE study (first 160 participants) and from some 1,300 subjects provided by 6 global collaborators. Deeply sampled blood TCRbeta repertoires from subjects exposed to, actively infected with, or recovered from COVID-19 were included in the dataset. Sample metadata almost always included a de-identified subject ID, COVID-19 status, age in years and sex. The prospective study material was composed of cDNA or gDNA derived from T cells, B-cell-depleted T cells, or PBMCs. Where HLA class I and class II types were available, the types were taken from metadata supplied by the sample provider, not from assay-based typing.

The immunoSEQ Assay, a bias-controlled multiplex PCR, was used to amplify TCRbeta CDR3 regions from genomic DNA. The study's own analysis went as follows. Nucleated cell counts per sample were estimated from amplification of reference gene primers within the assay. To quantify the absolute abundance of each unique TCRbeta CDR3 rearrangement, sequence reads were collapsed and filtered. For each sample, productive Simpson clonality was calculated by taking the square root of Simpson's diversity index across productive rearrangements. TCRdb re-hosts the immuneACCESS table, in-frame sequences only. Its copies lack some clones; in the studies checked, an unresolved V gene accounts for under half of them, and the cause for the rest is not known. The D gene and trimming were derived from the DNA, and the V and J assignments and clone size from that table. For this sample there are some 350,000 clones; more than 75% appear just once. In total, the top ten clones hold over 4% of the sample.

General study outcomes and caveats: Clinical and demographic metadata were provided uncurated, with the amount varying by source and participant.

Details on this clone: Its binding antigen is unknown. No base quality values were provided; no much bigger clone lies one nucleotide off.

Participants in the prospective study were enrolled through a virtual design, were aged about 18 to 89 years, and lived in roughly 25 United States geographic areas. In the prospective study, participants were assigned to cohorts based on the clinical history participants reported in a screening survey and a study questionnaire. ImmuneRACE Cohort 3 recovered participants were defined by two consecutive negative NP/OP PCR tests, healthcare professional clearance, or symptom resolution. In the prospective study, whole blood, serum and a nasopharyngeal or oropharyngeal swab were collected from each participant by mobile phlebotomists. Over a roughly two-month period, participants in the prospective study had the option of providing additional blood draws and questionnaires. Before DNA extraction, prospective study blood samples were shipped either frozen or at room temperature. Sequencing was performed on PBMCs or T cells enriched from blood (not recorded which). The source of this sequence is a woman aged 25 to 39 who had recovered from COVID-19.

The CDR3 protein: CASSLGEATEAFF. The nucleotide sequence reads as follows: TGTGCCAGCAGTTTAGGGGAGGCCACTGAAGCTTTCTTT. Rearrangement joined TRBV28 to TRBJ1-1, with no confidently assigned D gene. The CDR3 spans 13 residues, from the cysteine through the phenylalanine. This entry keeps only the CDR3 DNA: 39 bases, framed from base 1. V sheds 2 bases and J sheds 4 bases, leaving 8 bases between their ends. The germline V gene supplies CDR1 MDHEN and CDR2 SYDVKM.